This TCR beta chain was retrieved from a study of PD-1 blockade in classical Hodgkin lymphoma. Study background: Patients received nivolumab 3 mg/kg intravenously every 2 weeks.

CDR1 and CDR2 (germline): SGHRS, YFSETQ. The CDR3 is made up of 14 amino acids. Libraries were prepared by immunoSEQ multiplex PCR; TCRdb keeps only in-frame clonotypes and omits some of them. The sample holds 45,000 or so clones; approximately 70% are singletons and the top ten take more than 9.5%. Every patient relapsed after autologous stem cell transplantation, and brentuximab vedotin exposure varied. Study-wide results and caveats: Newly diagnosed patients had baseline TCR diversity that was reportedly lower than that of healthy donors.

A word on this clone: Its target is not known.

Sample: peripheral blood mononuclear cells (PBMCs), taken at baseline. The rearrangement links TRBV5-1 to TRBJ2-5, with D uncertain. Near its end, the DNA agrees better with TRBJ2-7, so the J call may be wrong. The receptor was isolated from a human donor with classical Hodgkin lymphoma. DNA of the CDR3: TGCGCCAGCAGCTTGGGGCCTACCAACTACGAGCAGTACTTC. This translates into CASSLGPTNYEQYF.